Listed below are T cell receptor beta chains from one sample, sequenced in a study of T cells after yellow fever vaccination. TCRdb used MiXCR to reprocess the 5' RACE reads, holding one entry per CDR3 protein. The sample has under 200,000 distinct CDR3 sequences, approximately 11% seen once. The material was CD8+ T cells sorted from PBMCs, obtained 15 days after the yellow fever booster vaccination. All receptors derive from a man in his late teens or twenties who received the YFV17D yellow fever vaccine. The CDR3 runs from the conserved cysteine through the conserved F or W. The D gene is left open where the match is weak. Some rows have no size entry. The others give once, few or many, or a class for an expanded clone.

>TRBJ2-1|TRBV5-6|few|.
CASSLTVRSYNEQFF
TGTGCCAGCAGCTTGACGGTAAGGTCCTACAATGAGCAGTTCTTC
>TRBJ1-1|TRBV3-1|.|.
CASSQDIGRLNTEAFF
TGTGCCAGCAGCCAAGATATTGGCAGACTGAACACTGAAGCTTTCTTT
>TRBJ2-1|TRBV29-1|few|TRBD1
CSARGGQGYEQFF
TGCAGCGCCCGAGGGGGACAGGGATATGAGCAGTTCTTC
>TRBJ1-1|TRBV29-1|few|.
CSVEEGLTEAFF
TGCAGCGTTGAAGAAGGGCTCACTGAAGCTTTCTTT
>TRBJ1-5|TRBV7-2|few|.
CASSLSHNQPQHF
TGTGCCAGCAGCCTATCCCATAATCAGCCCCAGCATTTT
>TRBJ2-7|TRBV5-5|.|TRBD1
CASSWGWTGYDEQYF
TGTGCCAGCAGCTGGGGCTGGACAGGGTACGACGAGCAGTACTTC
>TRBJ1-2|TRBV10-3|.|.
CAISETGQHYGYTF
TGTGCCATCAGTGAGACAGGACAGCACTATGGCTACACCTTC
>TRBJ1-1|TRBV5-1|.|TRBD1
CASSGPGTGVNTEAFF
TGCGCCAGCAGCGGACCCGGGACAGGGGTAAACACTGAAGCTTTCTTT
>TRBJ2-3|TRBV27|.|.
CASSYARGDTQYF
TGTGCCAGCAGTTATGCCAGGGGAGATACGCAGTATTTT
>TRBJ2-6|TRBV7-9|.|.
CASTGGWQEISGANVLTF
TGTGCCAGCACCGGCGGGTGGCAGGAAATCTCTGGGGCCAACGTCCTGACTTTC
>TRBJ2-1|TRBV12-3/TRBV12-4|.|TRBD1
CASSSLGQGWNNEQFF
TGTGCCAGCAGTTCACTCGGACAGGGATGGAACAATGAGCAGTTCTTC
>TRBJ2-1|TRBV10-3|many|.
CAINPQGLGSYNEQFF
TGTGCCATCAATCCTCAGGGATTGGGCTCCTACAATGAGCAGTTCTTC
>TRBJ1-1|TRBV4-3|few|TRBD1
CASSQRDRGGTEAFF
TGCGCCAGCAGCCAACGAGACAGGGGGGGCACTGAAGCTTTCTTT
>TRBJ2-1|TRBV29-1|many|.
CSGRIGGEQFF
TGCAGCGGTCGCATAGGGGGTGAGCAGTTCTTC
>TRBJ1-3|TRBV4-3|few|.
CASSPSFAGNTIYF
TGCGCCAGCAGCCCGAGTTTTGCTGGAAACACCATATATTTT
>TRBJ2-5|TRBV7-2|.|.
CASSLPRTVLGESQYF
TGTGCCAGCAGCTTACCCCGGACAGTCCTCGGGGAGTCCCAGTACTTC
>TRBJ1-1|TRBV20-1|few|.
CSGHMNTEAFF
TGCAGTGGACATATGAACACTGAAGCTTTCTTT
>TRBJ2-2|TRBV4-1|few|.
CASSRSTGNTGELFF
TGCGCCAGCAGCCGGTCGACAGGGAACACCGGGGAGCTGTTTTTT
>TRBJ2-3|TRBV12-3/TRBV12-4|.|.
CASTEDFTSTDTQYF
TGTGCCAGCACCGAAGACTTTACTAGCACAGATACGCAGTATTTT
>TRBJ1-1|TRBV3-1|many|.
CASSQGVNTEAFF
TGTGCCAGCAGCCAGGGGGTGAACACTGAAGCTTTCTTT
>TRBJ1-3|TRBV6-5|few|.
CASSYFDGRASSGNTIYF
TGTGCCAGCAGTTACTTCGATGGCAGGGCGAGCTCTGGAAACACCATATATTTT
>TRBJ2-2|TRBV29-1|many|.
CSVDWGPGELFF
TGCAGCGTTGATTGGGGGCCCGGGGAGCTGTTTTTT
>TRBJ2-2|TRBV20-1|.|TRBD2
CSASSGRNGELFF
TGCAGTGCTAGTTCCGGGAGGAACGGGGAGCTGTTTTTT
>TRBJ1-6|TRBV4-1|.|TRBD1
CASSLRDSHNSPLHF
TGCGCCAGCAGCCTCCGGGACAGCCATAATTCACCCCTCCACTTT